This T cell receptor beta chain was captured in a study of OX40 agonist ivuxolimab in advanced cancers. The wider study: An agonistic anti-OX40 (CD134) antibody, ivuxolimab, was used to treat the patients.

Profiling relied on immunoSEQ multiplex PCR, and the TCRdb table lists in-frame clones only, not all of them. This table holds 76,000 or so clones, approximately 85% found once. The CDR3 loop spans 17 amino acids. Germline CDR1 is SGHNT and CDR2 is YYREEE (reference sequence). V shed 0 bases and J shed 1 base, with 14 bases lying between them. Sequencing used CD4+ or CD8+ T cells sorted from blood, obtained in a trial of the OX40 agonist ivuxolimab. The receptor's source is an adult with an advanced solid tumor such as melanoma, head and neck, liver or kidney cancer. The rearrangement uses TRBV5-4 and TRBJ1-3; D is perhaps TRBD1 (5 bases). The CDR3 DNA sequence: TGTGCCAGCAGCTTGGGGGGCCAAAGCATATCTGGAAACACCATATATTTT. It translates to CASSLGGQSISGNTIYF.